These T cell receptor beta chains were read from a single sample in a study of blood T cell repertoires in COVID-19. Produced via immunoSEQ multiplex PCR; TCRdb's table is partial and in-frame only. The sample yields tens of thousands of clones, about 92% seen once. The sequenced material came from peripheral blood. These receptors were obtained from a man aged 45-65 years with acute or convalescent COVID-19. The CDR3 runs from the conserved cysteine through the conserved F or W. A D gene is named only where the DNA matches it firmly. For some rows the clone size is stated as once, few or many, or as a class when expanded; others skip it.

V gene: TRBV4-1; J gene: TRBJ1-4; D gene: TRBD1; clone size: NA; CDR3 protein: CASSSRTGTEKLFF; CDR3 DNA: TGCGCCAGCAGCTCCCGGACAGGCACTGAAAAACTGTTTTTT
V gene: TRBV15; J gene: TRBJ2-1; D gene: TRBD1; clone size: once; CDR3 protein: CATSRPGTGVNEQFF; CDR3 DNA: TGTGCCACCAGCAGACCTGGGACAGGGGTGAATGAGCAGTTCTTC
V gene: TRBV7-9; J gene: TRBJ1-5; D gene: NA; clone size: NA; CDR3 protein: CASSSSAGHQPQHF; CDR3 DNA: TGTGCCAGCAGCTCTAGCGCGGGGCATCAGCCCCAGCATTTT
V gene: TRBV30; J gene: TRBJ1-2; D gene: NA; clone size: NA; CDR3 protein: CAWKGPASYGYTF; CDR3 DNA: TGTGCCTGGAAGGGGCCGGCTTCCTATGGCTACACCTTC
V gene: TRBV5-1; J gene: TRBJ2-1; D gene: NA; clone size: NA; CDR3 protein: CASSFQDEQFF; CDR3 DNA: TGCGCCAGCAGCTTTCAGGATGAGCAGTTCTTC
V gene: TRBV7-8; J gene: TRBJ1-3; D gene: NA; clone size: NA; CDR3 protein: CASSLGLLRGAPGNTIYF; CDR3 DNA: TGTGCCAGCAGCTTAGGCCTTCTACGGGGGGCGCCGGGAAACACCATATATTTT
V gene: TRBV19; J gene: TRBJ1-5; D gene: NA; clone size: NA; CDR3 protein: CASSISQGLSSNQPQHF; CDR3 DNA: TGTGCCAGTAGTATTTCACAGGGATTATCGAGCAATCAGCCCCAGCATTTT
V gene: TRBV14; J gene: TRBJ2-7; D gene: NA; clone size: NA; CDR3 protein: CASSQSRVEGGEQYF; CDR3 DNA: TGTGCCAGCAGCCAATCCCGGGTCGAGGGAGGCGAGCAGTACTTC
V gene: TRBV6-5; J gene: TRBJ2-7; D gene: TRBD1; clone size: NA; CDR3 protein: CASRFQGADEQYF; CDR3 DNA: TGTGCCAGCAGGTTTCAGGGGGCGGACGAGCAGTACTTC
V gene: TRBV12-5; J gene: TRBJ2-3; D gene: TRBD1; clone size: NA; CDR3 protein: CASGPGGADTQYF; CDR3 DNA: TGTGCTAGTGGCCCAGGGGGAGCAGATACGCAGTATTTT
V gene: TRBV30; J gene: TRBJ2-1; D gene: NA; clone size: NA; CDR3 protein: CAWSVRVSSYNEQFF; CDR3 DNA: TGTGCCTGGAGTGTACGGGTATCTTCCTACAATGAGCAGTTCTTC
V gene: TRBV2; J gene: TRBJ1-2; D gene: NA; clone size: NA; CDR3 protein: CASSEAGGMVYTF; CDR3 DNA: TGTGCCAGCAGTGAAGCGGGGGGGATGGTCTACACCTTC
V gene: TRBV11-2; J gene: TRBJ1-1; D gene: NA; clone size: NA; CDR3 protein: CASSLGPLSVEAFF; CDR3 DNA: TGTGCCAGCAGCTTAGGGCCGCTGTCCGTTGAAGCTTTCTTT
V gene: TRBV24-1; J gene: TRBJ1-2; D gene: NA; clone size: NA; CDR3 protein: CATSDHRRVYGYTF; CDR3 DNA: TGTGCCACCAGTGATCATAGGAGAGTCTATGGCTACACCTTC
V gene: TRBV21-1; J gene: TRBJ1-2; D gene: NA; clone size: NA; CDR3 protein: CASSKEGDRGHRGYTF; CDR3 DNA: TGTGCCAGCAGCAAAGAGGGAGACAGGGGGCATAGGGGCTACACCTTC
V gene: TRBV9; J gene: TRBJ1-6; D gene: TRBD1; clone size: once; CDR3 protein: CASSPGTGDSPLHF; CDR3 DNA: TGTGCCAGCAGCCCCGGGACAGGGGATTCACCCCTCCACTTT
V gene: TRBV2; J gene: TRBJ2-5; D gene: TRBD2; clone size: NA; CDR3 protein: CASSEGGLAGETQYF; CDR3 DNA: TGTGCCAGCAGTGAAGGCGGACTAGCGGGAGAGACCCAGTACTTC
V gene: TRBV7-2; J gene: TRBJ2-4; D gene: TRBD2; clone size: once; CDR3 protein: CASRSSGGPSKNIQYF; CDR3 DNA: TGTGCCAGCAGGTCCTCGGGAGGGCCGTCCAAAAACATTCAGTACTTC
V gene: TRBV14; J gene: TRBJ1-4; D gene: TRBD1; clone size: NA; CDR3 protein: CASSQGGTGGEKLFF; CDR3 DNA: TGTGCCAGCAGCCAAGGGGGGACAGGGGGTGAAAAACTGTTTTTT
V gene: TRBV6-5; J gene: TRBJ1-6; D gene: TRBD1; clone size: once; CDR3 protein: CASSLRDSYNSPLHF; CDR3 DNA: TGTGCCAGCAGTCTGCGGGACAGTTATAATTCACCCCTCCACTTT
V gene: TRBV6-6; J gene: TRBJ1-5; D gene: NA; clone size: NA; CDR3 protein: CASSYSRDNQPQHF; CDR3 DNA: TGTGCCAGCAGTTACTCGAGAGACAATCAGCCCCAGCATTTT
V gene: TRBV28; J gene: TRBJ2-6; D gene: TRBD2; clone size: NA; CDR3 protein: CASSFIGGAGANVLTF; CDR3 DNA: TGTGCCAGCAGTTTTATTGGGGGGGCTGGGGCCAACGTCCTGACTTTC
V gene: TRBV28; J gene: TRBJ1-4; D gene: TRBD1; clone size: once; CDR3 protein: CASRTGQGVGKLFF; CDR3 DNA: TGTGCCAGCAGGACGGGACAGGGGGTGGGAAAACTGTTTTTT
V gene: TRBV7-2; J gene: TRBJ2-3; D gene: TRBD2; clone size: NA; CDR3 protein: CASSSRLARDTQYF; CDR3 DNA: TGTGCCAGCAGCTCCCGACTAGCAAGAGATACGCAGTATTTT
V gene: TRBV5-1; J gene: TRBJ1-1; D gene: NA; clone size: NA; CDR3 protein: CASSGPSGTGEAFF; CDR3 DNA: TGCGCCAGCAGCGGACCCAGCGGGACGGGTGAAGCTTTCTTT
V gene: TRBV19; J gene: TRBJ1-1; D gene: TRBD1; clone size: NA; CDR3 protein: CASSQRTGNTEAFF; CDR3 DNA: TGTGCCAGTAGTCAACGGACAGGGAACACTGAAGCTTTCTTT
V gene: TRBV28; J gene: TRBJ2-3; D gene: TRBD2; clone size: NA; CDR3 protein: CASSPTWREGTDTQYF; CDR3 DNA: TGTGCCAGCAGCCCTACTTGGCGGGAGGGCACAGATACGCAGTATTTT
V gene: TRBV6-5; J gene: TRBJ1-4; D gene: NA; clone size: NA; CDR3 protein: CASRDTYEKLFF; CDR3 DNA: TGTGCCAGTAGGGACACTTATGAAAAACTGTTTTTT
V gene: TRBV10-2; J gene: TRBJ1-1; D gene: TRBD1; clone size: NA; CDR3 protein: CASSKDRGAFF; CDR3 DNA: TGCGCCAGCAGTAAGGACAGGGGAGCTTTCTTT
V gene: TRBV29-1; J gene: TRBJ1-6; D gene: TRBD1; clone size: NA; CDR3 protein: CSVRQGGDSPLHF; CDR3 DNA: TGCAGCGTCAGACAGGGAGGAGATTCACCCCTCCACTTT
V gene: TRBV5-8; J gene: TRBJ1-5; D gene: TRBD1; clone size: few; CDR3 protein: CASSRGKGALGNQPQHF; CDR3 DNA: TGTGCCAGCAGCAGGGGGAAGGGGGCGCTTGGCAATCAGCCCCAGCATTTT
V gene: TRBV6-1; J gene: TRBJ2-5; D gene: TRBD1; clone size: NA; CDR3 protein: CASSELGGARETQYF; CDR3 DNA: TGTGCCAGCAGTGAGTTAGGGGGCGCCCGGGAGACCCAGTACTTC
V gene: TRBV28; J gene: TRBJ1-1; D gene: NA; clone size: NA; CDR3 protein: CASSTPGQLGREAFF; CDR3 DNA: TGTGCCAGCAGTACCCCGGGACAACTGGGGCGTGAAGCTTTCTTT
V gene: TRBV5-1; J gene: TRBJ2-7; D gene: NA; clone size: few; CDR3 protein: CASSLEPETIYEQYF; CDR3 DNA: TGCGCCAGCAGCTTGGAGCCAGAGACTATCTACGAGCAGTACTTC
V gene: TRBV5-6; J gene: TRBJ1-6; D gene: NA; clone size: NA; CDR3 protein: CASSFIGSLGGPLHF; CDR3 DNA: TGTGCCAGCAGCTTCATTGGGAGTCTGGGAGGACCCCTCCACTTT
V gene: TRBV7-2; J gene: TRBJ2-7; D gene: NA; clone size: NA; CDR3 protein: CASSLTTTVNYEQYF; CDR3 DNA: TGTGCCAGCAGCTTAACGACTACGGTGAACTACGAGCAGTACTTC
V gene: TRBV6-5; J gene: TRBJ1-2; D gene: TRBD1; clone size: once; CDR3 protein: CASRPDRGDGYTF; CDR3 DNA: TGTGCCAGCAGGCCAGACAGGGGCGATGGCTACACCTTC
V gene: TRBV7-9; J gene: TRBJ1-6; D gene: TRBD1; clone size: once; CDR3 protein: CASSGTVGNSPLHF; CDR3 DNA: TGTGCCAGCAGCGGGACAGTCGGTAATTCACCCCTCCACTTT
V gene: TRBV29-1; J gene: TRBJ1-2; D gene: TRBD1; clone size: NA; CDR3 protein: CSVDRTGTGYDGYTF; CDR3 DNA: TGCAGCGTTGACCGAACCGGGACAGGGTACGATGGCTACACCTTC
V gene: TRBV11-2; J gene: TRBJ2-7; D gene: TRBD2; clone size: NA; CDR3 protein: CASTLAGKTYEQYF; CDR3 DNA: TGTGCCAGCACCCTAGCGGGTAAAACCTACGAGCAGTACTTC
V gene: TRBV5-6; J gene: TRBJ1-4; D gene: NA; clone size: once; CDR3 protein: CASSRGLNEKLFF; CDR3 DNA: TGTGCCAGCAGCCGTGGACTGAATGAAAAACTGTTTTTT
V gene: TRBV28; J gene: TRBJ1-1; D gene: NA; clone size: few; CDR3 protein: CASSLQGDTEAFF; CDR3 DNA: TGTGCCAGCAGTTTGCAAGGGGACACTGAAGCTTTCTTT
V gene: TRBV5-1; J gene: TRBJ2-2; D gene: TRBD1; clone size: NA; CDR3 protein: CASSFTGGNTGELFF; CDR3 DNA: TGCGCCAGCAGCTTTACAGGGGGTAACACCGGGGAGCTGTTTTTT
V gene: TRBV12-3/TRBV12-4; J gene: TRBJ2-1; D gene: NA; clone size: NA; CDR3 protein: CASSLDRYNEQFF; CDR3 DNA: TGTGCCAGCAGTCTGGACAGATACAATGAGCAGTTCTTC
V gene: TRBV15; J gene: TRBJ1-4; D gene: TRBD1; clone size: NA; CDR3 protein: CATSSGQGARKLFF; CDR3 DNA: TGTGCCACCAGCAGCGGACAGGGGGCGCGAAAACTGTTTTTT
V gene: TRBV2; J gene: TRBJ2-7; D gene: TRBD1; clone size: NA; CDR3 protein: CASRGDRGAYEQYF; CDR3 DNA: TGTGCCAGCAGAGGGGACAGGGGAGCCTACGAGCAGTACTTC
V gene: TRBV3-1/TRBV3-2; J gene: TRBJ2-1; D gene: NA; clone size: once; CDR3 protein: CASCRTNDNEQFF; CDR3 DNA: TGTGCCAGCTGCCGGACTAACGACAATGAGCAGTTCTTC
V gene: TRBV4-1; J gene: TRBJ2-1; D gene: TRBD2; clone size: NA; CDR3 protein: CASSQAGGISYNEQFF; CDR3 DNA: TGCGCCAGCAGCCAGGCGGGGGGCATTTCCTACAATGAGCAGTTCTTC
V gene: TRBV7-6; J gene: TRBJ1-3; D gene: NA; clone size: NA; CDR3 protein: CASTLGGAPGNTIYF; CDR3 DNA: TGTGCCAGCACCCTGGGGGGGGCCCCTGGAAACACCATATATTTT
V gene: TRBV7-9; J gene: TRBJ1-1; D gene: TRBD1; clone size: once; CDR3 protein: CASSPPGGPTEAFF; CDR3 DNA: TGTGCCAGCAGCCCCCCAGGGGGCCCCACTGAAGCTTTCTTT
V gene: TRBV4-1; J gene: TRBJ2-6; D gene: TRBD1; clone size: NA; CDR3 protein: CASSQSYRDSSGANVLTF; CDR3 DNA: TGCGCCAGCAGCCAATCTTACCGGGACAGCTCTGGGGCCAACGTCCTGACTTTC
V gene: TRBV7-2; J gene: TRBJ2-1; D gene: TRBD2; clone size: NA; CDR3 protein: CASSPNSGMGEQFF; CDR3 DNA: TGTGCCAGCAGCCCCAATAGCGGGATGGGTGAGCAGTTCTTC
V gene: TRBV6-5; J gene: TRBJ1-4; D gene: TRBD1; clone size: NA; CDR3 protein: CASSYSTGVNEKLFF; CDR3 DNA: TGTGCCAGCAGTTACTCCACAGGGGTTAATGAAAAACTGTTTTTT
V gene: TRBV21-1; J gene: TRBJ2-5; D gene: NA; clone size: NA; CDR3 protein: CASSTERGPTKQETQYF; CDR3 DNA: TGTGCCAGCAGCACGGAGCGGGGACCTACAAAACAAGAGACCCAGTACTTC
V gene: TRBV5-6; J gene: TRBJ2-2; D gene: NA; clone size: NA; CDR3 protein: CASSADYTGELFF; CDR3 DNA: TGTGCCAGCAGCGCGGACTACACCGGGGAGCTGTTTTTT
V gene: TRBV5-1; J gene: TRBJ2-1; D gene: TRBD2; clone size: once; CDR3 protein: CASSWTSGGTYNEQFF; CDR3 DNA: TGCGCCAGCAGTTGGACTAGCGGGGGGACCTACAATGAGCAGTTCTTC
V gene: TRBV7-6; J gene: TRBJ2-5; D gene: TRBD2; clone size: NA; CDR3 protein: CASSPLTRTSGNQETQYF; CDR3 DNA: TGTGCCAGCAGCCCACTAACGCGGACTAGCGGCAACCAAGAGACCCAGTACTTC
V gene: TRBV7-8; J gene: TRBJ2-1; D gene: TRBD2; clone size: NA; CDR3 protein: CASSFTSGAYNEQFF; CDR3 DNA: TGTGCCAGCAGCTTTACTAGCGGGGCCTACAATGAGCAGTTCTTC
V gene: TRBV6-5; J gene: TRBJ1-4; D gene: TRBD1; clone size: NA; CDR3 protein: CASSHRGLGEKLFF; CDR3 DNA: TGTGCCAGCAGTCACAGGGGGCTTGGGGAAAAACTGTTTTTT
V gene: TRBV9; J gene: TRBJ1-4; D gene: TRBD1; clone size: NA; CDR3 protein: CASSVVEGQGNEKLFF; CDR3 DNA: TGTGCCAGCAGCGTAGTAGAAGGACAGGGTAATGAAAAACTGTTTTTT